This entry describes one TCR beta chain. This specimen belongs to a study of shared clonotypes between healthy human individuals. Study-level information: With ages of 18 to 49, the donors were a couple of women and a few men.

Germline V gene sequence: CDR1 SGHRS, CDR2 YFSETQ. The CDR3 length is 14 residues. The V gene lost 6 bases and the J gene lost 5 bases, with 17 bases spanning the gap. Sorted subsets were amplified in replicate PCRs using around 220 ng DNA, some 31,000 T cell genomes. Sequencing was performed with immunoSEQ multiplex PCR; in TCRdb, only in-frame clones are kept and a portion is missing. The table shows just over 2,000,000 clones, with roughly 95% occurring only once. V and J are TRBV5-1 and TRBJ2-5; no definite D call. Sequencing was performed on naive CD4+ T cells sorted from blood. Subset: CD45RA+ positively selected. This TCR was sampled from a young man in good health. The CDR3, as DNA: TGCGCCAGCACATCGGCGACCGCCCAGGAGACCCAGTACTTC. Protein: CASTSATAQETQYF.